The following is a T cell receptor (beta chain) sequence with its context. This specimen belongs to a study of blood T cell repertoires in COVID-19. Study-wide context: PBMCs, B-cell-depleted T cells, or T cells provided the cDNA or gDNA that made up the material.

Germline CDR1 reads LGHDT; CDR2 reads YNNKEL (reference sequence). CDR3 length: 11 residues. Trimming cost V 5 bases and J 6 bases, with 7 bases left between them. The method was immunoSEQ multiplex PCR; TCRdb's version includes in-frame clones alone and lacks a portion of them. The sample includes about 180,000 clones, 81% of them seen just once. The TCR comes from an elderly woman with COVID-19, enrolled during active disease. V usage is TRBV3-1 (or the pseudogene TRBV3-2) and J usage is TRBJ1-2; D is perhaps TRBD1 (6 bases). The sample comprised peripheral blood. CDR3 loop: CASSYRDGYTF. Written as DNA, the CDR3 is TGTGCCAGCAGCTACAGGGATGGCTACACCTTC.